This T cell receptor beta chain was obtained from a study of PD-1 blockade in classical Hodgkin lymphoma. Sequenced by immunoSEQ multiplex PCR; TCRdb stores in-frame clones only, minus some. The sample has about 22,000 clones; about 89% are singletons. Sample time point: newly diagnosed, previously untreated cHL patient sample. The study purified CD4+ T cells from thawed PBMCs using magnetic negative selection. Findings of the study overall: Reports indicated that newly diagnosed patients had lower baseline TCR diversity than healthy donors did.

Comment on this clone: Its antigen is still unknown.

J gave up 14 bases and V 1 base, and 17 bases lay outside the gene matches. The CDR3 extends over 16 amino acids. Per the germline V gene, CDR1 is KGHSH and CDR2 is LQKENI. Sequenced: CD4+ T cells from blood. The receptor's source is a human donor with classical Hodgkin lymphoma. The chain uses TRBV18 and TRBJ1-1; TRBD1 matches at 9 bases. Written as DNA, the CDR3 is TGTGCCAGCTCACCACAAACCGGGACAGGGCAAAAATCAAAGTTCTTT. As protein: CASSPQTGTGQKSKFF.